Listed below are T cell receptor beta chains from one sample, sequenced in a study of vaccination and CD4 T cells after COVID-19. Their specific antigens are unknown. TCRdb independently ran MiXCR on the PCR reads; one entry per CDR3 protein. The profile shows about 23,000 distinct CDR3 sequences, around 37% of them singletons. The sequenced sample was CD4+ T cells from blood, cultured in vitro, obtained about 7 months after SARS-CoV-2 vaccination. Receptors were obtained from a human donor who had recovered from COVID-19. CDR3s include the opening cysteine and the closing phenylalanine or tryptophan. Fields, in order: CDR3 length, D gene, V gene, clone size, J gene, CDR3 DNA, CDR3 protein. A D gene is named only where the DNA matches it firmly. Not every row has a clone size; where given, it reads once, few, many or a size class.

>15|TRBD2|TRBV6-1|few|TRBJ2-7
TGTGCCAGCAGTGAAGGGACTAGCGCCGCCTACGAGCAGTACTTC
CASSEGTSAAYEQYF
>12|NA|TRBV19|few|TRBJ1-5
TGTGCCAGTAGTACTAGCGATCAGCCCCAGCATTTT
CASSTSDQPQHF
>13|NA|TRBV20-1|NA|TRBJ2-7
TGCAGTGAGAGGGCGCAGTACTCCTACGAGCAGTACTTC
CSERAQYSYEQYF
>13|NA|TRBV6-1|NA|TRBJ1-1
TGTGCCAGCAGGAGGGGGAGGAACACTGAAGCTTTCTTT
CASRRGRNTEAFF
>13|TRBD1|TRBV6-1|NA|TRBJ2-1
TGTGCCAGCGGGGACAGGGGGTACAATGAGCAGTTCTTC
CASGDRGYNEQFF
>16|TRBD1|TRBV6-1|NA|TRBJ2-5
TGTGCCAGCAGTGCGGGGACAGGGGGCCGGCAAGAGACCCAGTACTTC
CASSAGTGGRQETQYF
>12|NA|TRBV6-4|once|TRBJ2-3
TGTGCCAGCATTCAAAGGAGGGGTACGCAGTATTTT
CASIQRRGTQYF
>12|NA|TRBV7-8|NA|TRBJ2-7
TGTGCCAGCAGCTTAGGGACTTACGAGCAGTACTTC
CASSLGTYEQYF
>14|NA|TRBV12-3/TRBV12-4|NA|TRBJ2-5
TGTGCCAGCACCCCGAGGGGCGGAGTTGGGACCCAGTACTTC
CASTPRGGVGTQYF
>14|NA|TRBV6-2/TRBV6-3|few|TRBJ2-5
TGTGCCAGCGCTACAGGGACGGAGGGAGAGACCCAGTACTTC
CASATGTEGETQYF
>13|NA|TRBV24-1|NA|TRBJ2-7
TGTGCCACCAGTGATGGACATGTAGAAGAGCAGTACTTC
CATSDGHVEEQYF
>16|TRBD1|TRBV28|few|TRBJ2-7
TGTGCCAGCAGTCTCCCGGGACAGGCGTCGGGCTACGAGCAGTACTTC
CASSLPGQASGYEQYF
>14|NA|TRBV27|NA|TRBJ2-7
TGTGCCAGCAGTTCCCCGGGTCGTTATTACGAGCAGTACTTC
CASSSPGRYYEQYF
>14|NA|TRBV6-1|NA|TRBJ2-2
TGTGCCAGCAGAAGAGGGGAGAACACCGGGGAGCTGTTTTTT
CASRRGENTGELFF
>13|NA|TRBV20-1|few|TRBJ2-7
TGCAGTGCTAGAGACGGACCGGGTGATTGGCAGTACTTC
CSARDGPGDWQYF
>17|TRBD1|TRBV9|NA|TRBJ2-5
TGTGCCAGCAGCGTAGGCCCGGGACAGGGTACTGGGGAGACCCAGTACTTC
CASSVGPGQGTGETQYF